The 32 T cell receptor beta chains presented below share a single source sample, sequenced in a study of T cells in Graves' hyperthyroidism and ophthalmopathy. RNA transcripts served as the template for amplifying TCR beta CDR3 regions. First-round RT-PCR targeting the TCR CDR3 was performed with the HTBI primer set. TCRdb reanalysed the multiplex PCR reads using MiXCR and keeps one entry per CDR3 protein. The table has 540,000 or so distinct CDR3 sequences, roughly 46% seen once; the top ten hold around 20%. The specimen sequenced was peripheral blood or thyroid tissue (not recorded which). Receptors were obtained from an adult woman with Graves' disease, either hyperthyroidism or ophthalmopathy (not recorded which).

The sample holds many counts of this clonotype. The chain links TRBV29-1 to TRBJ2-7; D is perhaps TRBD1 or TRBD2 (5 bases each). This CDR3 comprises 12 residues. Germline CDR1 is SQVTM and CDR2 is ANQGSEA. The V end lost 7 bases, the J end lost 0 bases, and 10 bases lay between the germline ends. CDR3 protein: CSGGRNSYEQYF. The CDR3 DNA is TGCAGCGGGGGACGGAACTCCTACGAGCAGTACTTC.

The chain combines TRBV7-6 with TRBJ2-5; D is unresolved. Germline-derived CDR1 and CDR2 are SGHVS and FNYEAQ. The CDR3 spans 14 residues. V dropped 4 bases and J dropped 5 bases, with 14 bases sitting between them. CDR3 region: CASSSSSRWETQYF. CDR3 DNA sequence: TGTGCCAGCAGCTCCTCCAGCCGGTGGGAGACCCAGTACTTC.

The CDR3: CASSFYPGAETQYF. DNA for the CDR3: TGTGCCAGCAGCTTCTACCCCGGAGCAGAGACCCAGTACTTC. This rearrangement joins TRBV2 to TRBJ2-5; D not certain. The CDR3 has 14 amino acids. The ends were cut back, 6 bases at V and 4 bases at J, with 15 bases in the middle. The V gene's germline CDR1 is SNHLY and CDR2 FYNNEI.

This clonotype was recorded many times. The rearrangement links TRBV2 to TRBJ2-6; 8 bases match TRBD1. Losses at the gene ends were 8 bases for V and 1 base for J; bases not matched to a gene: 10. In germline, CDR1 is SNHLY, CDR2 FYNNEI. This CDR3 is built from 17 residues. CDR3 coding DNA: TGTGCCAGCGTGAGGACAGGGATCAGATCTGGGGCCAACGTCCTGACTTTC. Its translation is CASVRTGIRSGANVLTF.

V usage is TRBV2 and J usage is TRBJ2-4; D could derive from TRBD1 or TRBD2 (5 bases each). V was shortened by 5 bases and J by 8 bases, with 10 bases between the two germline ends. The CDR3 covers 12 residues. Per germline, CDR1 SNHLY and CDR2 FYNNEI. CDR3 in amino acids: CASSLRGDIQYF. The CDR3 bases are TGTGCCAGCAGTTTAAGAGGGGACATTCAGTACTTC. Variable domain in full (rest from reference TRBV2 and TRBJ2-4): EPEVTQTPSHQVTQMGQEVILRCVPISNHLYFYWYRQILGQKVEFLVSFYNNEISEKSEIFDDQFSVERPDGSNFTLKIRSTKLEDSAMYFCASSLRGDIQYFGAGTRLSVL.

The CDR3 here is CSVTTGQGSEQYF. CDR3 nucleotides: TGCAGCGTAACAACGGGACAGGGATCCGAGCAGTACTTC. The V and J genes are TRBV29-1 and TRBJ2-7, with 9 bases fitting TRBD1. Germline V gene lookup returns CDR1 SQVTM and CDR2 ANQGSEA. With V trimmed by 6 bases and J by 6 bases, 9 bases remained unmatched. The CDR3 sequence is 13 residues long.

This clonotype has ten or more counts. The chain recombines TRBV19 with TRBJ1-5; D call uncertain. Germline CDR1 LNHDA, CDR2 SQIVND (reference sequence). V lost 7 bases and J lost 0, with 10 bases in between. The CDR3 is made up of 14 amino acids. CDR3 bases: TGTGCCAGTATCGCGGCTAATAGCAATCAGCCCCAGCATTTT. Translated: CASIAANSNQPQHF.

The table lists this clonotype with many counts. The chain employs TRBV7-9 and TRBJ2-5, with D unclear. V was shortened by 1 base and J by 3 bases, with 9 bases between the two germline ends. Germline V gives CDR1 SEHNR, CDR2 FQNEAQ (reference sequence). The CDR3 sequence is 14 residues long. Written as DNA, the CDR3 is TGTGCCAGCAGCTTAGTCGGAGCAGAAGAGACCCAGTACTTC. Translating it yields CASSLVGAEETQYF.

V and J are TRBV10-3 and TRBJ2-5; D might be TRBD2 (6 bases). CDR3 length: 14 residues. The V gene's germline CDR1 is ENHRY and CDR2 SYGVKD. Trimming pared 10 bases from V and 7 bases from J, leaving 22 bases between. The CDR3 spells CARVGVQGAGTQYF. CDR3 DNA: TGTGCCAGGGTAGGGGTCCAAGGAGCGGGGACCCAGTACTTC.

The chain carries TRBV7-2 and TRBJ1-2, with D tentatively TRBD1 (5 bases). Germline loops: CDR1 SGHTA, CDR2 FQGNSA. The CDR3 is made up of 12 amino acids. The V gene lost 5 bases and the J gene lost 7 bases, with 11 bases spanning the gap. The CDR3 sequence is CASSKAGGGYTF. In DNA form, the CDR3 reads TGTGCCAGCAGCAAAGCGGGGGGTGGCTACACCTTC.

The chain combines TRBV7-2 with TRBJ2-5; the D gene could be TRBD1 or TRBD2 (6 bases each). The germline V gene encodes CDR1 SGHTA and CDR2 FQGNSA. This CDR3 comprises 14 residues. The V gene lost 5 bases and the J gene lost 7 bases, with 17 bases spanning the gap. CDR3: CASSVVPGAATQYF. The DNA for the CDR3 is TGTGCCAGCAGCGTAGTCCCGGGGGCGGCGACCCAGTACTTC. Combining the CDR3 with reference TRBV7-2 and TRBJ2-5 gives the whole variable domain GAGVSQSPSNKVTEKGKDVELRCDPISGHTALYWYRQSLGQGLEFLIYFQGNSAPDKSGLPSDRFSAERTGGSVSTLTIQRTQQEDSAVYLCASSVVPGAATQYFGPGTRLLVL.

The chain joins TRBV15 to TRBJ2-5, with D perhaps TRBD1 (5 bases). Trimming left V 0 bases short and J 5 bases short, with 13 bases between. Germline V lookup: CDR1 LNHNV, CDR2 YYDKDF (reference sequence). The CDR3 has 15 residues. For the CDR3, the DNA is TGTGCCACCAGCAGAGAGGGCTATCACAGGGAGACCCAGTACTTC. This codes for CATSREGYHRETQYF.

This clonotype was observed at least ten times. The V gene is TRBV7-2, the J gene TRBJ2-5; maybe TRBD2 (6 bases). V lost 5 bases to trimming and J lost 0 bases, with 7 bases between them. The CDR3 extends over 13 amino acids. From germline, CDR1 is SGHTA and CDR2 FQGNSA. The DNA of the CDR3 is TGTGCCAGCAGCGGGACTCACCAAGAGACCCAGTACTTC. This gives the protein CASSGTHQETQYF. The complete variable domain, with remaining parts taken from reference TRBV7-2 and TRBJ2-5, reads GAGVSQSPSNKVTEKGKDVELRCDPISGHTALYWYRQSLGQGLEFLIYFQGNSAPDKSGLPSDRFSAERTGGSVSTLTIQRTQQEDSAVYLCASSGTHQETQYFGPGTRLLVL.

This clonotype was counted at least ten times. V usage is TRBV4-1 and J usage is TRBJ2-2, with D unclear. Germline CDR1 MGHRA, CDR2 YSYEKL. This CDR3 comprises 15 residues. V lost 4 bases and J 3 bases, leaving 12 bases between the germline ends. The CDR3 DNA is TGCGCCAGCAGCCTCCGTAGTTCGCACACCGGGGAGCTGTTTTTT. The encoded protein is CASSLRSSHTGELFF.

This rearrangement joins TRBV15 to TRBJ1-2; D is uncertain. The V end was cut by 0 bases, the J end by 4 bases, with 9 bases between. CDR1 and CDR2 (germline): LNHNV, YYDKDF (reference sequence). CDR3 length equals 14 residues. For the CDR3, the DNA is TGTGCCACCAGCAGAGATGCCGTACCCTATGGCTACACCTTC. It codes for CATSRDAVPYGYTF. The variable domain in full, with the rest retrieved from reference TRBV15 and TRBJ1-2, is DAMVIQNPRYQVTQFGKPVTLSCSQTLNHNVMYWYQQKSSQAPKLLFHYYDKDFNNEADTPDNFQSRRPNTSFCFLDIRSPGLGDTAMYLCATSRDAVPYGYTFGSGTRLTVV.

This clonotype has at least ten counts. As DNA, the CDR3 is TGTGCCAGCAGCTCCCGAGGGGATCAGCCCCAGCATTTT. Amino acid sequence: CASSSRGDQPQHF. V gene TRBV7-9 combines with J gene TRBJ1-5, with D possibly being TRBD1 (5 bases). V was cut by 4 bases and J by 5 bases, with 9 bases left in between. CDR1 is SEHNR and CDR2 is FQNEAQ in the germline V gene (reference sequence). The CDR3 consists of 13 residues.

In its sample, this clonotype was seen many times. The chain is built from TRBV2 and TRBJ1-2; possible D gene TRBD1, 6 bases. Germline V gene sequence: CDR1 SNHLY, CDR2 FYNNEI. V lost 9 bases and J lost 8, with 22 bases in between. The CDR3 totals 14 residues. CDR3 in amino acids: CARSSGTLGVGYTF. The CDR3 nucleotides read TGTGCCAGATCTTCCGGGACACTCGGAGTCGGCTACACCTTC.

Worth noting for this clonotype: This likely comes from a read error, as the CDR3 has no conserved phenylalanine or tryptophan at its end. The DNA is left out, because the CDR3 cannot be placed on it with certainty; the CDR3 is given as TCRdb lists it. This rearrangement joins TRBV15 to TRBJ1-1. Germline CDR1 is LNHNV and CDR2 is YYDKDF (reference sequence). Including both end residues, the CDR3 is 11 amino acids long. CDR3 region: CATSRDGIAGV.

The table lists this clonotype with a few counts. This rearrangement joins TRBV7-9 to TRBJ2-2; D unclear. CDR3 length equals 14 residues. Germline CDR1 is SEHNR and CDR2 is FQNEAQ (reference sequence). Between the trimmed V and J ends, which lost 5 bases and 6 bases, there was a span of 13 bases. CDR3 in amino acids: CASSPRTGPGELFF. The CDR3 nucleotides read TGTGCCAGCAGCCCTCGAACGGGTCCCGGGGAGCTGTTTTTT.

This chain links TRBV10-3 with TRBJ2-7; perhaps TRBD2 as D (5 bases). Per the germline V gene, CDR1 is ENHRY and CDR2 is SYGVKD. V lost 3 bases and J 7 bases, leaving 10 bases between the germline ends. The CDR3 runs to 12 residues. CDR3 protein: CAISDGVEEQYF. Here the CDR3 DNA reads TGTGCCATCAGTGACGGGGTGGAGGAGCAGTACTTC.

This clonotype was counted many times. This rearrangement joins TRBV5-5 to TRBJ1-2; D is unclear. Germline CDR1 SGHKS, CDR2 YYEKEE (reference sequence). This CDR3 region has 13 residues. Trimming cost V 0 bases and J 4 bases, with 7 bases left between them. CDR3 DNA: TGTGCCAGCAGCTTGGATCAGTTCTATGGCTACACCTTC. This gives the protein CASSLDQFYGYTF.

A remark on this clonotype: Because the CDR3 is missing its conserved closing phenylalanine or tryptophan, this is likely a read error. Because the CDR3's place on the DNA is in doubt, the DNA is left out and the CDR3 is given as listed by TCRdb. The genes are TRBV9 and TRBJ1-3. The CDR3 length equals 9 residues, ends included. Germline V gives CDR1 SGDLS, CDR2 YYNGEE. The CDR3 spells CASSVWGGT.

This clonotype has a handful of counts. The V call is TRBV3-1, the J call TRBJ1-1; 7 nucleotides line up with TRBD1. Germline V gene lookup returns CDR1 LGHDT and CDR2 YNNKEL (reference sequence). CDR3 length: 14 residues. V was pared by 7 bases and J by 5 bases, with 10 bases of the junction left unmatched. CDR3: CASTLTGWKTEAFF. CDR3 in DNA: TGTGCCAGCACCTTGACAGGGTGGAAAACTGAAGCTTTCTTT.

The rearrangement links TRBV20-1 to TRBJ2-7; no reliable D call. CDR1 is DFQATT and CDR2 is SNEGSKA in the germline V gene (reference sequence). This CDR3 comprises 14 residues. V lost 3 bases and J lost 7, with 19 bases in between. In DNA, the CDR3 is TGCAGTGCTAGCCTCCCCTCGCGGATGCGGGAGCAGTACTTC. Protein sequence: CSASLPSRMREQYF.

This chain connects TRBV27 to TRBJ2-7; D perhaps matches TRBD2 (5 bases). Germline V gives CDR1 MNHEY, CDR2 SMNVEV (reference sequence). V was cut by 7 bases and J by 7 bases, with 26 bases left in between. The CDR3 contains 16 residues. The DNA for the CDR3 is TGTGCCAGCACCCGGTCCCTAGAGCGGAGTACTGGAGAGCAGTACTTC. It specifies CASTRSLERSTGEQYF.

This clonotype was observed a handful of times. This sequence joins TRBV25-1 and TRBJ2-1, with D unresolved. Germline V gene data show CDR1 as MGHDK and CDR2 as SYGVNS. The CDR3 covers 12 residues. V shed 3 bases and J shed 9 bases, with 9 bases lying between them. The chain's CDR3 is CASSDPVGEQFF. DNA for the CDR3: TGTGCCAGCAGTGACCCAGTGGGTGAGCAGTTCTTC.

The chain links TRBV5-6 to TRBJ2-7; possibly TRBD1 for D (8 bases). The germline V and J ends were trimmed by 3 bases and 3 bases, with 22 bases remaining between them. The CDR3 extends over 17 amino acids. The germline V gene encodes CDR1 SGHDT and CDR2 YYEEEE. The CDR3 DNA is TGTGCCAGCAGCTCACCAGATGGACAGGGAGGGGACTACGAGCAGTACTTC. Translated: CASSSPDGQGGDYEQYF.

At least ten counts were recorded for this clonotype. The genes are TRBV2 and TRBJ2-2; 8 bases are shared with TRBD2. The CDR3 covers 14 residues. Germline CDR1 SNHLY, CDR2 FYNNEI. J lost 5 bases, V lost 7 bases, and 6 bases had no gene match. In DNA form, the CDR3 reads TGTGCCAGCACCCGGGAGGGGGGGACCGGGGAGCTGTTTTTT. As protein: CASTREGGTGELFF.

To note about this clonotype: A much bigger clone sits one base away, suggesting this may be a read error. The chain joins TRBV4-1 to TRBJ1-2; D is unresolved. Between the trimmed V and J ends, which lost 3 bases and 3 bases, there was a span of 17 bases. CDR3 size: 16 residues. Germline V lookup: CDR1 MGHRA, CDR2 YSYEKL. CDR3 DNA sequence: TGCGCCAGCAGCCATATCGGGAGCTTTTGGGACTATGGCTACACCTTC. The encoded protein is CASSHIGSFWDYGYTF.

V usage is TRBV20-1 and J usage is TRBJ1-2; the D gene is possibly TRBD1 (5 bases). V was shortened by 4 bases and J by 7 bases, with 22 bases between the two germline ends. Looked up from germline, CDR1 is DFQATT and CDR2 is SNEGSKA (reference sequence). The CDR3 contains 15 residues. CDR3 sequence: CSATTQEGKVTGYTF. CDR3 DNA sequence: TGCAGTGCTACGACCCAGGAGGGGAAGGTGACTGGCTACACCTTC.

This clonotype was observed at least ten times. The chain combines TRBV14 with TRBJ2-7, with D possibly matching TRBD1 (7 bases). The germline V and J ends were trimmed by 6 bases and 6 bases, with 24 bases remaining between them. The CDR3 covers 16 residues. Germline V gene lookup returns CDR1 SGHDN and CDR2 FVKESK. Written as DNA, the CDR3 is TGTGCCAGCAGTCAGGGGGGAACGCGACCCTGGGGCGAGCAGTACTTC. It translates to CASSQGGTRPWGEQYF. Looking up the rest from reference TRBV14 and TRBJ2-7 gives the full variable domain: EAGVTQFPSHSVIEKGQTVTLRCDPISGHDNLYWYRRVMGKEIKFLLHFVKESKQDESGMPNNRFLAERTGGTYSTLKVQPAELEDSGVYFCASSQGGTRPWGEQYFGPGTRLTVT.

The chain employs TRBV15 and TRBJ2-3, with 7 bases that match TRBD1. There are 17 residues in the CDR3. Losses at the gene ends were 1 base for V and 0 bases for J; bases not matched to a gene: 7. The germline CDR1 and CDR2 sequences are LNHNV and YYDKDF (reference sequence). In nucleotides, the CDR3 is TGTGCCACCAGCAGAGTTGGGGACAGACCTAGCACAGATACGCAGTATTTT. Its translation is CATSRVGDRPSTDTQYF.